This is a list of T cell receptor beta chains from one sample in a study of T-cell reconstitution after alpha-beta-depleted transplantation in children. TCRdb passed the PCR reads through MiXCR, listing each CDR3 protein once. The data contain about 600,000 distinct CDR3 sequences, about 10% of them singletons. Sample: PBMCs from the stem cell graft donor, taken from the stem cell graft. The origin of the receptors is a human donor who donated a stem cell graft to a child with acute myeloid leukemia. Each CDR3 is given with its conserved first and last residue. Fields, in order: D gene, CDR3 length, V gene, J gene, clone size, CDR3 DNA, CDR3 protein. D genes are given only for firm matches. Clone size appears in some rows only: once, few, many, or a class for an expanded clone.

>TRBD2|17|TRBV28|TRBJ2-5|many
TGTGCCAGCAGTTCCCCATCGACTAGCGGGGCTCAAGAGACCCAGTACTTC
CASSSPSTSGAQETQYF
>TRBD2|15|TRBV28|TRBJ2-3|few
TGTGCCAGCGGTCTTGCGGGAGTAGGGACAGATACGCAGTATTTT
CASGLAGVGTDTQYF
>TRBD1|15|TRBV7-2|TRBJ2-2|.
TGTGCCAGCAGCCTAAAGGGGGCGGGCACCGGGGAGCTGTTTTTT
CASSLKGAGTGELFF
>TRBD2|14|TRBV5-1|TRBJ2-3|few
TGCGCCAGCAGCTGGGGACTAGCGGAAGATACGCAGTATTTT
CASSWGLAEDTQYF
>TRBD2|13|TRBV6-2/TRBV6-3|TRBJ2-7|few
TGTGCCAGCAGTTACTCTAGCGGGATCGAGCAGTACTTC
CASSYSSGIEQYF
>.|15|TRBV6-2/TRBV6-3|TRBJ2-3|.
TGTGCCAGCAGGGGCCCAGCGACTAGCACAGATACGCAGTATTTT
CASRGPATSTDTQYF
>TRBD1|14|TRBV25-1|TRBJ1-2|many
TGTGCCAGCAAGATGACAGGGGGGAACTATGGCTACACCTTC
CASKMTGGNYGYTF
>.|13|TRBV20-1|TRBJ1-1|.
TGCAGTGCGGATGGGCTCTTGAACACTGAAGCTTTCTTT
CSADGLLNTEAFF
>.|14|TRBV9|TRBJ1-4|.
TGTGCCAGCAGCTTTGGACAGCGAAATGAAAAACTGTTTTTT
CASSFGQRNEKLFF
>.|13|TRBV29-1|TRBJ1-3|few
TGCAGCGTCCTACCGAGCTCTGGAAACACCATATATTTT
CSVLPSSGNTIYF
>.|15|TRBV9|TRBJ2-5|few
TGTGCCAGCAGCGTAGGGGTTGCGGTCGGGGAGACCCAGTACTTC
CASSVGVAVGETQYF
>.|15|TRBV12-3/TRBV12-4|TRBJ2-2|few
TGTGCCAGCAGCGTCCTTGGGGGGAGTACCGGGGAGCTGTTTTTT
CASSVLGGSTGELFF
>.|11|TRBV7-2|TRBJ1-1|many
TGTGCCAGCAGAGCGACCACTGAAGCTTTCTTT
CASRATTEAFF
>TRBD1|15|TRBV12-3/TRBV12-4|TRBJ1-1|many
TGTGCCAGCACCACGACAGGGGGCGCGAACACTGAAGCTTTCTTT
CASTTTGGANTEAFF
>TRBD2|16|TRBV6-2/TRBV6-3|TRBJ2-1|few
TGTGCCAGCAGTTACTTGGGACTAGCGGGATCGGGTGAGCAGTTCTTC
CASSYLGLAGSGEQFF
>.|15|TRBV7-9|TRBJ2-5|many
TGTGCCAGCAGCTTAATGAGGGCTGGACAAGAGACCCAGTACTTC
CASSLMRAGQETQYF
>.|14|TRBV6-5|TRBJ2-1|few
TGTGCCAGCAGTTACAAGGGCTCCTACAATGAGCAGTTCTTC
CASSYKGSYNEQFF
>TRBD2|17|TRBV5-1|TRBJ2-1|few
TGCGCCAGCAGCTCCCAACTAGCGGGAGGGCCCTCGGATGAGCAGTTCTTC
CASSSQLAGGPSDEQFF
>.|13|TRBV21-1|TRBJ2-5|few
TGTGCCAGCAGCACCCGATGCCAAGAGACCCAGTACTTC
CASSTRCQETQYF
>.|15|TRBV20-1|TRBJ2-3|.
TGCAGTGCTACGGGGGCTGCTAGCGGCACAGATACGCAGTATTTT
CSATGAASGTDTQYF
>TRBD2|13|TRBV27|TRBJ2-1|few
TGTGCCAGCATCCCAGCGGGGGGTTATGAGCAGTTCTTC
CASIPAGGYEQFF
>TRBD2|14|TRBV20-1|TRBJ2-7|few
TGCAGTGCTAGGGGACTAGCGGTTTCCTACGAGCAGTACTTC
CSARGLAVSYEQYF
>TRBD1|14|TRBV28|TRBJ2-1|.
TGTGCCAGCAGTTTAACAGGGACAGGAACTGAGCAGTTCTTC
CASSLTGTGTEQFF
>.|14|TRBV7-2|TRBJ2-7|.
TGTGCCAGCAGCTCCGGGATAAGCTCCTACGAGCAGTACTTC
CASSSGISSYEQYF
>TRBD2|14|TRBV10-3|TRBJ2-3|many
TGTGCCATCAAGCTAGCGGGGAACACAGATACGCAGTATTTT
CAIKLAGNTDTQYF
>TRBD2|17|TRBV19|TRBJ2-1|.
TGTGCCAGTAGTATCGGGACAGCTAGCGGGAGCAGGAATGAGCAGTTCTTC
CASSIGTASGSRNEQFF
>TRBD2|15|TRBV12-3/TRBV12-4|TRBJ2-7|few
TGTGCCAGCAGCCTCGGGACTAGCGGCGGGGACGAGCAGTACTTC
CASSLGTSGGDEQYF
>TRBD2|15|TRBV7-2|TRBJ2-7|many
TGTGCCAGCAGCTTACGCGGGAGGACCCTCAGCGAGCAGTACTTC
CASSLRGRTLSEQYF
>TRBD2|14|TRBV20-1|TRBJ2-7|.
TGCAGTGCTTTGTTAGCGGGAGGTACCTACGAGCAGTACTTC
CSALLAGGTYEQYF
>TRBD2|16|TRBV7-9|TRBJ2-1|.
TGTGCCAGCAGTAAAAGTCAGCGGGAGGGCCTAGGTGAGCAGTTCTTC
CASSKSQREGLGEQFF
>.|14|TRBV7-9|TRBJ1-3|few
TGTGCCAGCAGCCACCTATCTGCGGGAAACACCATATATTTT
CASSHLSAGNTIYF
>.|11|TRBV20-1|TRBJ2-7|many
TGCAGTGCACCGACTAGAACGGAGCAGTACTTC
CSAPTRTEQYF
>TRBD2|13|TRBV27|TRBJ2-5|few
TGTGCCAGCAGACGGGAGGAGTTGGAGACCCAGTACTTC
CASRREELETQYF
>.|15|TRBV25-1|TRBJ2-1|few
TGTGCCAGCAGTGAATACATGCAGAGGAACAATGAGCAGTTCTTC
CASSEYMQRNNEQFF
>.|17|TRBV28|TRBJ2-7|.
TGTGCCAGCAGGACCACGGGAACCGGGACGAGGCTGTCTGAGCAGTACTTC
CASRTTGTGTRLSEQYF
>TRBD1|16|TRBV29-1|TRBJ2-2|few
TGCAGCGTTGTTAACAGGGGCTCAGAGAACACCGGGGAGCTGTTTTTT
CSVVNRGSENTGELFF
>.|13|TRBV15|TRBJ1-1|.
TGTGCCACCATGTCATCGGGGAACACTGAAGCTTTCTTT
CATMSSGNTEAFF
>TRBD1|16|TRBV7-2|TRBJ2-1|.
TGTGCCAGCAGGCCTTCCCGGGACAGGACCTACAATGAGCAGTTCTTC
CASRPSRDRTYNEQFF
>.|14|TRBV10-3|TRBJ2-3|.
TGTGCCATCAGTGGACCGCAGGGTGCAGATACGCAGTATTTT
CAISGPQGADTQYF
>TRBD1|13|TRBV29-1|TRBJ1-2|.
TGCAGCGTTGGAGAAAGACAGGGTTATGGCTACACCTTC
CSVGERQGYGYTF
>.|12|TRBV10-3|TRBJ2-1|.
TGTGCCATCAGTGAGGATGGGCGGTCCCCGTTCTTC
CAISEDGRSPFF